This T cell receptor beta chain originates from a study of blood T cell repertoires in COVID-19 (TCRdb year 2020). About the investigation overall: Samples covering the acute and convalescent phases of COVID-19 were provided by collaborators in the United States, Italy and Spain. The prospective study material was composed of cDNA or gDNA derived from T cells, B-cell-depleted T cells, or PBMCs. The dataset comprised deeply sampled blood TCRbeta repertoires from subjects exposed to, actively infected with, or recovered from COVID-19. The repertoires were released in a freely available public database meant as a resource for research on the immune response to SARS-CoV-2. Samples came from the ongoing ImmuneRACE study (first 160 participants) plus 1,254 subjects from 6 global collaborators. A de-identified subject ID, COVID-19 status, age in years and sex were almost always included in the sample metadata. Where HLA class I and class II types were available, the types were taken from metadata supplied by the sample provider, not from assay-based typing. Broader findings and caveats from the paper: Clinical and demographic metadata were provided uncurated, with the amount varying by source and participant.

Each collaborating institution followed its own protocols to collect whole blood in K2EDTA tubes. For TCRbeta analysis, collaborators shipped samples in one of three forms: frozen whole blood, isolated PBMCs, or DNA extracted from either of those sample types. Sequences MDHEN (CDR1) and SYDVKM (CDR2) are obtained from the germline V gene. Counted from cysteine to phenylalanine, this CDR3 has 15 amino acids. Only the CDR3 DNA is retained, 45 bases long and in frame from the first base. V lost 1 base and J lost 9 bases, and the count of bases not matched to a germline gene is 8. This clone was picked up one time. The target of this receptor is not known. Base qualities are not recorded, but no much larger clone differs from it by a single base. TCRbeta CDR3 regions were amplified from genomic DNA using the immunoSEQ Assay, a bias-controlled multiplex PCR. The authors processed their data as follows. The number of nucleated cells in each sample was estimated by amplification of reference gene primers within the assay. Sequence reads were collapsed and filtered to measure the absolute abundance of every unique TCRbeta CDR3 rearrangement. For each sample, productive Simpson clonality was calculated as the square root of Simpson's diversity index across productive rearrangements. TCRdb provides this immuneACCESS table in a form limited to in-frame rearrangements. Some clones are lacking; in checked studies, under half of them reflect an unresolved V gene, and why the rest are absent is not known. D and trimming come from the DNA, and the V and J calls and clone size come from that table. The sample data list under 250,000 clones, and around four fifths of these were observed just once. The ten largest make up 2.5% to 3.5% of the sample.

The sequencing input was peripheral blood. The TCR originated in a man aged 50 to 59 with active or convalescent COVID-19. This chain is built from TRBV28 and TRBJ1-5, and 8 bases in between align with TRBD1. The CDR3 region: CASSLSTGVVVPQHF. The base sequence is TGTGCCAGCAGTTTATCGACAGGGGTTGTAGTGCCCCAGCATTTT. Where the CDR3 stops, the reference TRBV28 and TRBJ1-5 genes take over; the full variable domain is DVKVTQSSRYLVKRTGEKVFLECVQDMDHENMFWYRQDPGLGLRLIYFSYDVKMKEKGDIPEGYSVSREKKERFSLILESASTNQTSMYLCASSLSTGVVVPQHFGDGTRLSIL.